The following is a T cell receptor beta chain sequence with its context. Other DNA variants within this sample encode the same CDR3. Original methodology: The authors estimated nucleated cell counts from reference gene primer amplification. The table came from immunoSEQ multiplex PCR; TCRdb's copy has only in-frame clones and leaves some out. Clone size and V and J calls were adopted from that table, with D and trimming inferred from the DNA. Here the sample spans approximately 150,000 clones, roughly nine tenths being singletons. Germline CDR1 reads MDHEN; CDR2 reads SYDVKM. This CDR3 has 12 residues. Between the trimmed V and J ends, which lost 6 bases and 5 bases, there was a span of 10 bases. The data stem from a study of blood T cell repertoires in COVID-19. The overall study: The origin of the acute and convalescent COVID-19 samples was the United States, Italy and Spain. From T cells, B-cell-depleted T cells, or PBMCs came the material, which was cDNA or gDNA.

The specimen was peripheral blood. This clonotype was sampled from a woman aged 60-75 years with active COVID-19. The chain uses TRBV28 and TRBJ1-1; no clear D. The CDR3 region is CASSLPRTEAFF. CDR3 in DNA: TGTGCCAGCAGCCTCCCCAGAACTGAAGCTTTCTTT.